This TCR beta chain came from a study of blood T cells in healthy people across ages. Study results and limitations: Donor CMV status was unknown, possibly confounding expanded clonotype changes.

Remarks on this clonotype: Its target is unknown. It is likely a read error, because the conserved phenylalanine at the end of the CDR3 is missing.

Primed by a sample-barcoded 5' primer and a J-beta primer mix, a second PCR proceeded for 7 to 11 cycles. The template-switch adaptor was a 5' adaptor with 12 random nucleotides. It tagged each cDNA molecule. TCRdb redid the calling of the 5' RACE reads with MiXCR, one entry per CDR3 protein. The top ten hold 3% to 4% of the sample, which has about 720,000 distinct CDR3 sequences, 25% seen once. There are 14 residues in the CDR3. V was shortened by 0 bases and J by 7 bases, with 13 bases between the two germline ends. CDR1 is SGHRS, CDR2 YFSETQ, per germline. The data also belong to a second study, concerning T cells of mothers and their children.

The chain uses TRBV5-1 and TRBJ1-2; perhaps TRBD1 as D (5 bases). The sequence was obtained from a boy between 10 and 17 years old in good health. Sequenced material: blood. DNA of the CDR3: TGCGCCAGCAGCTTGGATCTGGGGACCGGTGGCTACACCCTC. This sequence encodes CASSLDLGTGGYTL.